Each of the 24 T cell receptor beta chains below was sequenced from the same sample in a study of technical replicates of blood from a handful of donors. Some clones are missing from TCRdb's copy, which holds only in-frame ones; the method was immunoSEQ multiplex PCR. The sample yields about 56,000 clones, 90% to 95% seen once. The specimen sequenced was PBMCs. Source of these receptors: a human donor in good health. Some clones in this sample may be carry-over from other donors' samples.

The rearrangement joins TRBV7-2 to TRBJ2-7; 16 bases are a match to TRBD2. The V and J ends lost 5 bases and 2 bases, in that order; junction bases with no gene match: 3. This CDR3 has 16 residues. CDR1 and CDR2 from the germline V gene are SGHTA and FQGNSA. The CDR3 loop is CASSPGTSGRAYEQYF. In DNA, the CDR3 is TGTGCCAGCAGCCCCGGGACTAGCGGGAGGGCCTACGAGCAGTACTTC. Complete variable domain (other parts from reference TRBV7-2 and TRBJ2-7): GAGVSQSPSNKVTEKGKDVELRCDPISGHTALYWYRQSLGQGLEFLIYFQGNSAPDKSGLPSDRFSAERTGGSVSTLTIQRTQQEDSAVYLCASSPGTSGRAYEQYFGPGTRLTVT.

The rearrangement joins TRBV5-1 to TRBJ1-1; 7 positions agree with TRBD1. Germline CDR1 SGHRS, CDR2 YFSETQ. The ends lost 4 bases at V and 0 bases at J; junction bases unmatched: 9. This CDR3 region has 16 residues. CDR3 DNA: TGCGCCAGCAGCCTTACGACAGGGTCGGTGAACACTGAAGCTTTCTTT. This gives the protein CASSLTTGSVNTEAFF.

Here the CDR3 DNA reads TGTGCCAGCTCACCGCTCCAGGGCGAGAACAATGAGCAGTTCTTC. Residues: CASSPLQGENNEQFF. This sequence joins TRBV18 and TRBJ2-1; D is perhaps TRBD1 (5 bases). V lost 3 bases to trimming and J lost 5 bases, with 14 bases between them. Germline assignment: CDR1 KGHSH and CDR2 LQKENI. This CDR3 region has 15 residues.

This clone showed up just once. V and J are TRBV5-8 and TRBJ1-5; D call uncertain. The CDR3 sequence is 16 residues long. V was shortened by 3 bases and J by 7 bases, with 20 bases between the two germline ends. Germline-derived CDR1 and CDR2 are SGHTS and YDEGEE. CDR3 in DNA: TGTGCCAGCAGCTCTAGAACTACCATGGCGGTCCAGCCCCAGCATTTT. It codes for CASSSRTTMAVQPQHF. The variable domain in full, with the rest retrieved from reference TRBV5-8 and TRBJ1-5, is EAGVTQSPTHLIKTRGQQATLRCSPISGHTSVYWYQQALGLGLQFLLWYDEGEERNRGNFPPRFSGRQFPNYSSELNVNALELEDSALYLCASSSRTTMAVQPQHFGDGTRLSIL.

The chain carries TRBV11-3 and TRBJ1-1, with TRBD1 as a possible D gene (5 bases). The CDR3 extends over 17 amino acids. The V end lost 5 bases, the J end lost 0 bases, and 19 bases lay between the germline ends. CDR1 and CDR2 (germline): SGHNT, YENEEA. CDR3 in amino acids: CASSPRDRDSVNTEAFF. CDR3 DNA: TGTGCCAGCAGCCCCCGCGATCGCGACAGCGTGAACACTGAAGCTTTCTTT.

The rearrangement joins TRBV4-2 to TRBJ2-3; D gene ambiguous. Per germline, CDR1 LGHNA and CDR2 YNFKEQ. Trimming pared 4 bases from V and 3 bases from J, leaving 5 bases between. The CDR3 consists of 12 residues. The CDR3 region is CASSPGTDTQYF. CDR3 DNA sequence: TGTGCCAGCAGCCCCGGGACAGATACGCAGTATTTT.

The chain links TRBV7-6 to TRBJ2-1; 10 nucleotides align to TRBD2. The CDR3 consists of 14 residues. CDR1 SGHVS and CDR2 FNYEAQ come from the germline V gene. Trimming removed 4 bases from V and 10 bases from J; junction bases left unmatched: 7. The CDR3 nucleotides are TGTGCCAGCAGCTCCGGGACTAGCGTTATCGAGCAGTTCTTC. Protein: CASSSGTSVIEQFF.

The chain recombines TRBV5-1 with TRBJ1-1; D may be TRBD1 (6 bases). Germline V gene lookup returns CDR1 SGHRS and CDR2 YFSETQ. Trimming removed 4 bases from V and 0 bases from J, with 19 bases in between. The CDR3 has 17 amino acids. The CDR3 sequence is CASSRLTGRAVNTEAFF. The CDR3 DNA is TGCGCCAGCAGCAGATTAACAGGGAGGGCGGTGAACACTGAAGCTTTCTTT. The full variable domain, rest sourced from reference TRBV5-1 and TRBJ1-1, is KAGVTQTPRYLIKTRGQQVTLSCSPISGHRSVSWYQQTPGQGLQFLFEYFSETQRNKGNFPGRFSGRQFSNSRSEMNVSTLELGDSALYLCASSRLTGRAVNTEAFFGQGTRLTVV.

J is TRBJ1-2 and V is TRBV5-4, with a tentative D call TRBD1 (5 bases). Germline lookup yields CDR1 SGHNT and CDR2 YYREEE (reference sequence). V was cut by 4 bases and J by 3 bases, with 13 bases left in between. The CDR3 is made up of 14 amino acids. Written as DNA, the CDR3 is TGTGCCAGCAGCCCCGGGACTGCTGACTATGGCTACACCTTC. This gives the protein CASSPGTADYGYTF.

CDR3 DNA sequence: TGTGCCAGCAGCCGGACAGACAATCAGCCCCAGCATTTT. This codes for CASSRTDNQPQHF. V is TRBV21-1 and J is TRBJ1-5; no check of the table's D call, TRBD1, against the DNA was made. TRBV21-1 is a known pseudogene. CDR3 length: 13 residues.

The chain employs TRBV7-9 and TRBJ2-1, with 10 nucleotides matching TRBD2. Germline CDR1 SEHNR, CDR2 FQNEAQ (reference sequence). The CDR3 length is 16 residues. The J segment lost 9 bases and the V segment lost 1 base, leaving 9 bases of the junction unmatched. The DNA of the CDR3 is TGTGCCAGCAGCTTAGGATCTAGCGGGGGAAGGTTTGAGCAGTTCTTC. Translated, it gives CASSLGSSGGRFEQFF. The full variable domain, its missing parts supplied by reference TRBV7-9 and TRBJ2-1, is DTGVSQNPRHKITKRGQNVTFRCDPISEHNRLYWYRQTLGQGPEFLTYFQNEAQLEKSRLLSDRFSAERPKGSFSTLEIQRTEQGDSAMYLCASSLGSSGGRFEQFFGPGTRLTVL.

The genes are TRBV7-3 and TRBJ2-5, with TRBD2 matching 12 bases. Germline CDR1 SGHTA, CDR2 FQGTGA. The CDR3 totals 20 residues. Unmatched junction bases numbered 12, after V lost 1 base and J lost 0 bases. CDR3 protein: CASSLKVGLAGGVYQETQYF. CDR3 sequence (DNA): TGTGCCAGCAGCTTAAAGGTGGGGCTAGCGGGGGGGGTGTACCAAGAGACCCAGTACTTC.

The chain uses TRBV5-4 and TRBJ2-7; 7 bases match TRBD2. The ends lost 0 bases at V and 4 bases at J; junction bases unmatched: 4. Germline values: CDR1 SGHNT, CDR2 YYREEE (reference sequence). The CDR3 is made up of 14 amino acids. CDR3 DNA: TGTGCCAGCAGCTTGGATGCTAGCGGATACGAGCAGTACTTC. It specifies CASSLDASGYEQYF.

The chain has TRBV7-6 and TRBJ2-1; a weak D match, TRBD2 (5 bases). This CDR3 contains 14 residues. Trimming took off 1 base at V and 3 bases at J, with 7 bases between the two ends. Germline V lookup: CDR1 SGHVS, CDR2 FNYEAQ. Here the CDR3 DNA reads TGTGCCAGCAGCTTAGGGGCGGGCTACAATGAGCAGTTCTTC. It translates to CASSLGAGYNEQFF.

The rearrangement uses TRBV6-5 and TRBJ2-6, with D unclear. The CDR3 sequence is 14 residues long. V dropped 6 bases and J dropped 4 bases, with 10 bases sitting between them. From germline, CDR1 is MNHEY and CDR2 SVGAGI. CDR3 region: CASSPAGGANVLTF. In DNA form, the CDR3 reads TGTGCCAGCAGCCCCGCCGGGGGGGCCAACGTCCTGACTTTC.

This chain uses TRBV7-6 with TRBJ1-6; D remains ambiguous. The V end was cut by 4 bases, the J end by 0 bases, with 10 bases between. The CDR3 sequence is 16 residues long. Germline V gene sequence: CDR1 SGHVS, CDR2 FNYEAQ. CDR3 loop: CASSSSPASYNSPLHF. The DNA for the CDR3 is TGTGCCAGCAGCTCAAGCCCTGCCTCCTATAATTCACCCCTCCACTTT.

This clone was counted once. The chain is built from TRBV7-3 and TRBJ2-5; possible D gene TRBD2, 5 bases. This CDR3 region has 15 residues. The germline V and J ends were trimmed by 2 bases and 2 bases, with 12 bases remaining between them. From germline, CDR1 is SGHTA and CDR2 FQGTGA. The chain's CDR3 is CASSLGNGLQETQYF. CDR3 sequence (DNA): TGTGCCAGCAGCTTAGGGAACGGACTGCAAGAGACCCAGTACTTC.

This chain connects TRBV5-4 to TRBJ2-1; 12 bases are a match to TRBD2. The CDR3 totals 15 residues. V was clipped by 0 bases and J by 10 bases; unmatched bases: 5. Germline CDR1 and CDR2: SGHNT and YYREEE (reference sequence). The CDR3 DNA is TGTGCCAGCAGCTTGGGACTAGCGGGAGTAGGGGAGCAGTTCTTC. Translating it yields CASSLGLAGVGEQFF. Combining the CDR3 with reference TRBV5-4 and TRBJ2-1 gives the whole variable domain ETGVTQSPTHLIKTRGQQVTLRCSSQSGHNTVSWYQQALGQGPQFIFQYYREEENGRGNFPPRFSGLQFPNYSSELNVNALELDDSALYLCASSLGLAGVGEQFFGPGTRLTVL.

The chain joins TRBV9 to TRBJ2-2; no clear D. Germline-derived CDR1 and CDR2 are SGDLS and YYNGEE. There are 14 residues in the CDR3. With 0 bases removed from V and 6 bases from J, the gap between germline ends came to 9 bases. The CDR3 here is CASSVAPSAGELFF. The CDR3 region has the DNA TGTGCCAGCAGCGTAGCCCCCAGTGCCGGGGAGCTGTTTTTT.

This chain joins TRBV18 and TRBJ1-3, with D perhaps TRBD1 (5 bases). CDR3 length: 14 residues. Germline V gene sequence: CDR1 KGHSH, CDR2 LQKENI. Trimming removed 2 bases at V and 1 base at J, with 6 bases between. In nucleotides, the CDR3 is TGTGCCAGCTCACCAGACAGTTCTGGAAACACCATATATTTT. Its translation: CASSPDSSGNTIYF.

The V gene is TRBV19, the J gene TRBJ2-7, with TRBD2 matching over 9 bases. Germline CDR1 is LNHDA and CDR2 is SQIVND (reference sequence). V lost 9 bases, J lost 4 bases, and 22 bases stayed unmatched. The CDR3 extends over 18 amino acids. The CDR3 region has the DNA TGTGCCAGCGCGACAGGGATGTCAGAGCGGGGGGTATCTTACGAGCAGTACTTC. Its translation is CASATGMSERGVSYEQYF. Filled out from reference TRBV19 and TRBJ2-7, the complete variable domain reads DGGITQSPKYLFRKEGQNVTLSCEQNLNHDAMYWYRQDPGQGLRLIYYSQIVNDFQKGDIAEGYSVSREKKESFPLTVTSAQKNPTAFYLCASATGMSERGVSYEQYFGPGTRLTVT.

The chain carries TRBV6-6 and TRBJ2-2, with D perhaps TRBD1 (5 bases). The CDR3 loop spans 14 amino acids. CDR1 is MNHNY, CDR2 SVGAGI, per germline (reference sequence). V dropped 2 bases and J dropped 8 bases, with 12 bases sitting between them. CDR3 in DNA: TGTGCCAGCAGTTACGTCAGGGTATCAGGGGAGCTGTTTTTT. Its protein product is CASSYVRVSGELFF.

This rearrangement joins TRBV6-5 to TRBJ1-2; 8 bases align to TRBD1. Per germline, CDR1 MNHEY and CDR2 SVGAGI. V trimming: 0 bases; J trimming: 2 bases; junction bases outside the gene matches: 2. The CDR3 has 15 residues. The CDR3 spells CASSYSRTGNYGYTF. DNA of the CDR3: TGTGCCAGCAGTTACTCGAGGACAGGGAACTATGGCTACACCTTC.

The rearrangement uses TRBV10-3 and TRBJ1-2; a possible D gene is TRBD1 (5 bases). The V end lost 4 bases, the J end lost 3 bases, and 12 bases lay between the germline ends. CDR3 length equals 14 residues. Per germline, CDR1 ENHRY and CDR2 SYGVKD. The CDR3 coding sequence is TGTGCCATCAGTGGGTCCGGAGGGGACTATGGCTACACCTTC. Encoded protein: CAISGSGGDYGYTF.